The 7 T cell receptor beta chains listed next were all sequenced from one sample in a study of cytomegalovirus exposure and HLA in healthy donors (dated by TCRdb to between 2016 and 2019). The receptor library was made with the immunoSEQ multiplex PCR assay. A mixture of 60 forward primers for TCR Vbeta segments and 13 reverse primers for TCR Jbeta segments was used in the multiplex PCR. The immuneACCESS repertoire file appears here via TCRdb, limited to in-frame rearrangements. These files lack a portion of the clones; in checked studies, under half of the deficit traces to unresolved V genes, and the cause of the others is not known. The table for this sample lists 84,000 or so clones; more than 55% of them were counted only once. Of the sample, around 5.5% falls within the top ten clones. Sequencing was performed on PBMCs. The source is a woman aged 30 to 39 in good health and CMV-seropositive.

This clone has a handful of counts. A junction end diverges from the germline sequence, so it may reflect a read error. The V gene is TRBV7-7, the J gene TRBJ2-6; D perhaps matches TRBD2 (5 bases). This CDR3 is built from 16 residues. The germline CDR1 and CDR2 sequences are SSHAT and FNYEAQ (reference sequence). CDR3 region: CASSLHPGSGANVLTF. CDR3 nucleotides: TGTGCTAGCAGCTTGCACCCGGGGTCTGGGGCCAACGTCCTGACTTTC.

The V and J genes are TRBV6-5 and TRBJ1-3; 9 bases fit TRBD1. The junction had 4 bases not matched to a gene; V was cut back by 2 bases and J by 2 bases. The CDR3 contains 16 residues. Germline V CDR1 and CDR2: MNHEY, SVGAGI. CDR3 nucleotide sequence: TGTGCCAGCAGTTACAAACAGGGGGCGCCTGGAAACACCATATATTTT. Translated: CASSYKQGAPGNTIYF.

In its sample, this clone was seen a few times. V gene TRBV7-7 combines with J gene TRBJ2-5, with D possibly TRBD2 on 6 matching bases. Deletions cut 5 bases from V and 5 bases from J, with 18 bases between. The CDR3 is made up of 15 amino acids. The germline CDR1 and CDR2 sequences are SSHAT and FNYEAQ (reference sequence). CDR3 nucleotide sequence: TGTGCCAGCAGCCCCGCCGGCGGGGCGGTGGAGACCCAGTACTTC. This codes for CASSPAGGAVETQYF.

This chain links TRBV6-1 with TRBJ2-7; TRBD2 aligns across 7 bases. Per the germline V gene, CDR1 is MNHNS and CDR2 is SASEGT. The length of the CDR3 is 15 residues. V lost 1 base to trimming and J lost 2 bases; unmatched junction nucleotides: 5. DNA for the CDR3: TGTGCCAGCAGTGAAGGGGGAGGGGCCCCCTACGAGCAGTACTTC. Its protein is CASSEGGGAPYEQYF.

V usage is TRBV5-4 and J usage is TRBJ2-1; D is undetermined. Germline lookup yields CDR1 SGHNT and CDR2 YYREEE (reference sequence). This CDR3 is built from 13 residues. Trimming shortened V by 4 bases and J by 4 bases, and 9 bases separated the two germline ends. CDR3 region: CASSPEQYNEQFF. CDR3 DNA sequence: TGTGCCAGCAGCCCCGAACAATACAATGAGCAGTTCTTC.

The chain recombines TRBV25-1 with TRBJ1-1; D is unresolved. Trimming pared 8 bases from V and 3 bases from J, leaving 13 bases between. The germline V gene encodes CDR1 MGHDK and CDR2 SYGVNS. The CDR3 is 13 residues long. CDR3 region: CASGRKGDTEAFF. The CDR3 region has the DNA TGTGCCAGCGGGAGAAAAGGAGACACTGAAGCTTTCTTT.

This chain links TRBV2 with TRBJ2-7, with D possibly TRBD1 on 6 matching bases. Trimming took 6 bases from V and 0 from J, leaving 18 bases between them. The CDR3 consists of 16 residues. Germline V gene data show CDR1 as SNHLY and CDR2 as FYNNEI. The CDR3 region has the DNA TGTGCCAGCAGCCGGGACAAACCCGGGACCTCCTACGAGCAGTACTTC. Protein: CASSRDKPGTSYEQYF.